Detailed here is one T cell receptor beta chain. The V and J ends lost 2 bases and 6 bases, in that order; junction bases with no gene match: 6. CDR1 SGHVS and CDR2 FQNEAQ come from the germline V gene. The CDR3 loop spans 16 amino acids. This sample was included in a study of shared clonotypes between healthy human individuals. All donors qualified as healthy HIV-negative adults and had experienced no recent acute infections or vaccinations. Assay: immunoSEQ multiplex PCR; the TCRdb copy retains only in-frame clones and omits some. The sample lists millions of clones; just over 90% were seen once. The chain uses TRBV7-8 and TRBJ2-1, with 11 positions matching TRBD2. This receptor was identified in a man younger than 30 in good health. Some clones in this sample may be carry-over from other donors' samples. The sample was naive CD4+ T cells from PBMCs. Subset indicated: CD45RA+ positively selected. The CDR3 DNA sequence: TGTGCCAGCAGCTTACCCCGACTAGCGGGAACCAATGAGCAGTTCTTC. Translation gives CASSLPRLAGTNEQFF.